Reported below is one T cell receptor beta chain. The target antigen is unknown. The CDR3 extends over 15 amino acids. Looked up from germline, CDR1 is KGHSH and CDR2 is LQKENI. Trimming removed 2 bases from V and 2 bases from J, with 11 bases in between. This record belongs to a study of cytomegalovirus exposure and HLA in healthy donors. The overall study: Within the Caucasian-associated ancestry cluster were roughly 81% of the 300 to 450 genotyped donors.

Study results and caveats: Specificity of a few CMV-associated chains for CMV antigens was verified in vitro. The productive fraction for most TCR beta V segments was about 87% or about 30% in an earlier analysis.

With 60 Vbeta and 13 Jbeta primers, the PCR was carried out. Profiling relied on immunoSEQ multiplex PCR, and the TCRdb table lists in-frame clones only, not all of them. The sample holds 150,000 to 170,000 clones, around 79% seen once. The rearrangement uses TRBV18 and TRBJ2-3, with D perhaps matching TRBD2 (6 bases). The TCR sequence derives from a man in his late teens or twenties in good health and CMV-seronegative. The sample comprised PBMCs. CDR3 DNA sequence: TGTGCCAGCTCACCAGGCGCGGGATCCACAGATACGCAGTATTTT. Residues: CASSPGAGSTDTQYF.